The 20 T cell receptor beta chains below come from one sample, sequenced in a study of tumor-infiltrating lymphocytes in primary liver carcinoma. Blood RNA was derived from unsorted whole blood, and germline DNA was extracted too. Constant-region priming of around 500 ng total RNA yielded TCR beta cDNA. Library construction for TCR beta comprised three nested multiplex PCR rounds performed with slightly modified ARM-PCR. The first two PCR rounds, around 10 cycles each, used TRBV1-TRBV30 forward primers and a C-beta reverse primer. TCRdb analysed the multiplex PCR reads with MiXCR anew, one entry per CDR3 protein. The sample holds around 330,000 distinct CDR3 sequences, 50% to 70% seen once. Sequenced: peripheral blood. The receptors come from a man aged 40-49 years with primary liver carcinoma and hepatitis B virus infection.

This clonotype has just one count. Because it lacks the conserved phenylalanine or tryptophan at the end, this CDR3 is likely a read error. The chain links TRBV6-1 to TRBJ2-2; D is uncertain. Per the germline V gene, CDR1 is MNHNS and CDR2 is SASEGT. CDR3 length: 14 residues. Written as DNA, the CDR3 is TGTACCAACAGTGAAGCCCGCTCTCACGGGGAGCTGTTTTAT. Its protein product is CTNSEARSHGELFY.

The CDR3 loop is CASSQSGASSYNEQFF. The CDR3 bases are TGTGCCAGCAGTCAGAGTGGGGCAAGCTCCTACAATGAGCAGTTCTTC. V usage is TRBV25-1 and J usage is TRBJ2-1; D is possibly TRBD1 (5 bases). The V end was cut by 5 bases, the J end by 0 bases, with 14 bases between. The germline V gene encodes CDR1 MGHDK and CDR2 SYGVNS. This CDR3 has 16 amino acids.

The chain links TRBV6-5 to TRBJ1-3; a weak D match, TRBD1 (5 bases). The germline V and J ends were trimmed by 10 bases and 3 bases, with 19 bases remaining between them. Looked up from germline, CDR1 is MNHEY and CDR2 is SVGAGI. This CDR3 is built from 15 residues. CDR3 loop: CAIKPPGSFGNTIYF. DNA for the CDR3: TGTGCCATCAAACCCCCAGGGTCATTTGGAAACACCATATATTTT.

This clonotype was detected ten times or more. The chain links TRBV5-1 to TRBJ2-1; D remains unclear. Germline assignment: CDR1 SGHRS and CDR2 YFSETQ. The CDR3 length is 12 residues. The germline V and J ends were trimmed by 2 bases and 7 bases, with 7 bases remaining between them. The CDR3 region is CASSLDGNEQFF. The DNA of the CDR3 is TGCGCCAGCAGCTTAGATGGGAATGAGCAGTTCTTC.

The V call is TRBV7-9, the J call TRBJ1-1, with 8 bases aligning to TRBD1. Germline V gene data show CDR1 as SEHNR and CDR2 as FQNEAQ (reference sequence). The CDR3 extends over 14 amino acids. V was pared by 6 bases and J by 2 bases, with 5 bases of the junction left unmatched. CDR3 sequence reads: CASSSQGANTEAFF. The CDR3 bases are TGTGCCAGCAGTTCGCAGGGGGCTAACACTGAAGCTTTCTTT.

In its sample, this clonotype was seen once. The junction departs from germline at one end; a sequencing error may be responsible. V is TRBV5-1 and J is TRBJ2-7; D is possibly TRBD1 (6 bases). The CDR3 runs to 13 residues. The germline gives CDR1 SGHRS, CDR2 YFSETQ. The CDR3 bases are TGCGCCAGTTTCCGGGACAAGGGAGACGAGCAGTATTTC. The encoded protein is CASFRDKGDEQYF.

Concerning this clonotype: A much bigger clone sits one base away, suggesting this may be a read error. V and J are TRBV6-6 and TRBJ2-5, with D perhaps TRBD1 (6 bases). The CDR3 covers 16 residues. Germline lookup yields CDR1 MNHNY and CDR2 SVGAGI (reference sequence). Written as DNA, the CDR3 is TGTGACAGCAGTTACCCGATTGGAGACAGGCAAGAGACCCAGTACTTC. Translating gives CDSSYPIGDRQETQYF.

For this clonotype: A much larger clone differs by one base, so this may be a read error. V usage is TRBV6-6 and J usage is TRBJ2-1; maybe TRBD2 (6 bases). The CDR3 sequence is 14 residues long. The germline gives CDR1 MNHNY, CDR2 SVGAGI (reference sequence). CDR3 sequence: CANSRSGSYNEQFF. In DNA form, the CDR3 reads TGTGCCAACAGTCGTAGCGGTTCCTACAATGAGCAGTTCTTC.

About this clonotype: Since a much larger clone is just one base distant, this may be a read error. The chain links TRBV6-1 to TRBJ2-2; 8 bases agree with TRBD1. The germline V gene has CDR1 MNHNS and CDR2 SASEGT. This CDR3 has 15 residues. V shed 6 bases and J 5 bases; nucleotides not matched to a gene: 8. The CDR3 loop reads CASRTPGGRTGELFF. The CDR3 DNA reads TGTGCCAGCAGGACCCCAGGGGGCAGAACCGGGGAGCTGTTTTTT.

As for this clonotype: A much larger clone sits a single nucleotide away, making a read error possible. The chain joins TRBV7-9 to TRBJ2-3, with 10 bases matching TRBD2. The CDR3 loop spans 15 amino acids. Germline values: CDR1 SEHNR, CDR2 FQNEAQ (reference sequence). With V trimmed by 1 base and J by 7 bases, 5 bases remained unmatched. DNA for the CDR3: TGTGCCAGCAGCTTAGACGGACTAGCGGCCCATACGCAGTATTTT. It yields the protein CASSLDGLAAHTQYF.

To note about this clonotype: At one end the junction does not follow the germline gene, possibly because of a read error. V usage is TRBV30 and J usage is TRBJ2-2, with D uncertain. In germline, CDR1 is GTSNPN, CDR2 SVGIG (reference sequence). The CDR3 consists of 12 residues. CDR3 DNA: TGTGGCTGGCCGAGGAACACCGGGGAGCTGTTTTTT. Protein: CGWPRNTGELFF.

Comment on this clonotype: A clone one base away is much larger, so this may be a read error. The chain has TRBV10-3 and TRBJ2-7; 8 nucleotides match TRBD2. The CDR3 is 13 residues long. Germline V lookup: CDR1 ENHRY, CDR2 SYGVKD. With 10 bases clipped from V and 6 bases from J, the junction kept 11 bases outside the gene matches. The CDR3 region has the DNA TGTGCCAGCAAAACTAGCGGAACAATCGAGCAGTACTTC. Translating it yields CASKTSGTIEQYF.

This clonotype was detected only a few times. A much larger clone differs from this one at a single base, so this may be a read error. The rearrangement links TRBV5-5 to TRBJ2-1; D is tentatively TRBD1 or TRBD2 (5 bases each). The CDR3 contains 11 residues. Germline lookup yields CDR1 SGHKS and CDR2 YYEKEE (reference sequence). V was shortened by 3 bases and J by 7 bases, with 5 bases between the two germline ends. The CDR3 here is CASSWGNEQFF. CDR3 nucleotides: TGTGCCAGCAGCTGGGGGAATGAGCAGTTCTTC. Together with reference TRBV5-5 and TRBJ2-1, the CDR3 gives the full variable domain: DAGVTQSPTHLIKTRGQQVTLRCSPISGHKSVSWYQQVLGQGPQFIFQYYEKEERGRGNFPDRFSARQFPNYSSELNVNALLLGDSALYLCASSWGNEQFFGPGTRLTVL.

The sample holds one count of this clonotype. A junction end diverges from the germline sequence, so it may reflect a read error. The chain recombines TRBV29-1 with TRBJ2-5; no clear D gene. The CDR3 sequence is 13 residues long. Per the germline V gene, CDR1 is SQVTM and CDR2 is ANQGSEA. The CDR3 region is CSVGGIPHETQYF. The CDR3 DNA is TGCAGCGTTGGGGGTATCCCCCATGAGACCCAATACTTC.

On this clonotype itself: An end of the junction does not agree with germline; a read error may underlie this. The chain uses TRBV11-2 and TRBJ1-3; TRBD1 aligns across 7 bases. CDR3 length: 15 residues. The germline gives CDR1 SGHAT, CDR2 FQNNGV. Written as DNA, the CDR3 is TGTGCCAGCAGCACCACAGGGGACTCTGGAAACACCTTATACTTT. Its protein is CASSTTGDSGNTLYF.

The chain recombines TRBV28 with TRBJ2-6; D not resolved. V was trimmed by 4 bases and J by 0 bases, leaving 13 bases between them. The CDR3 loop spans 17 amino acids. Germline CDR1 reads MDHEN; CDR2 reads SYDVKM. The CDR3 region is CASSSPRAPSGANVLTF. CDR3 bases: TGTGCCAGCAGTTCCCCCCGGGCCCCCTCTGGGGCCAACGTCCTGACTTTC.

To note about this clonotype: This may be a read error: a much more frequent sequence differs by one nucleotide. V is TRBV6-5 and J is TRBJ2-1, with 11 bases matching TRBD2. The CDR3 spans 16 residues. Germline V gene data show CDR1 as MNHEY and CDR2 as SVGAGI. CDR3 nucleotides: TGTGCCAGCAGTGACATTAGCGGGAGGGCCCTCAATGAGCTGTTCTTC. This encodes CASSDISGRALNELFF.

In its sample, this clonotype was seen a few times. The chain carries TRBV30 and TRBJ2-3; 9 nucleotides agree with TRBD2. J was trimmed by 4 bases and V by 0 bases; bases with no gene match: 5. Germline CDR1 reads GTSNPN; CDR2 reads SVGIG (reference sequence). This CDR3 spans 15 amino acids. The CDR3 coding sequence is TGTGCCTGGAGTGTGAAAGCGGGAGGTCCAGATACGCAGTATTTT. It is translated as CAWSVKAGGPDTQYF.

Concerning this clonotype: One end of the junction varies from germline; a read error may be responsible. The chain's CDR3 is CASNERTGRDMQYF. In DNA, the CDR3 is TGTGCCAGCAATGAAAGGACGGGCCGAGATATGCAGTATTTT. The genes are TRBV6-1 and TRBJ2-3; the D is unclear. The CDR3 sequence is 14 residues long. Germline V CDR1 and CDR2: MNHNS, SASEGT.

Regarding this clonotype: This could be a read error, since a much larger clone is one nucleotide away. The CDR3 does not close with the conserved phenylalanine or tryptophan, likely indicating a read error. The chain has TRBV6-5 and TRBJ2-7, with 8 bases that match TRBD1. Germline V gene data show CDR1 as MNHEY and CDR2 as SVGAGI. This CDR3 comprises 14 residues. With 6 bases clipped from V and 6 bases from J, the junction kept 10 bases outside the gene matches. The CDR3 region has the DNA TGTGCCAGCAGCCCTAGGTCCGGGACAGGCGAGCAGTACTTA. Amino acids: CASSPRSGTGEQYL.